The T cell receptor (beta chain) under discussion was sequenced for a study of T-cell reconstitution after alpha-beta-depleted transplantation in children. About this clonotype: The antigen remains unidentified. A read error may produce the germline difference seen at one junction end.

The CDR3 runs to 18 residues. Germline loops: CDR1 LGHDT, CDR2 YNNKEL (reference sequence). The library targeted TCRbeta and was prepared with unique molecular identifiers. TCRdb reprocessed the PCR reads via MiXCR and lists one record per CDR3 protein. Of 600,000 to 800,000 distinct CDR3 sequences listed, around 14% are singletons. Regarding the study as a whole: T-cell counts and diversity were attributed mostly to newly produced T cells one year after transplant. Reportedly, alpha-beta T cells present about two months post-transplant originated from several hundred expanded clones of graft origin. In some patients, recipient T cells and intrathymic progenitors surviving conditioning explained high day-60 diversity.

The sequence came from a girl between 2 and 10 years old with congenital amegakaryocytic thrombocytopenia, due to receive a stem cell transplant. This sequence joins TRBV3-1 and TRBJ1-1; D may be TRBD1 (6 bases). This material consisted of PBMCs, taken before TCRalphabeta/CD19-depleted stem cell transplant. The CDR3 DNA reads as TGTACCAGCAGTTTCGTAGGGGGAGGACTTACAGGTGCCACTGAAGCTTTCTTT. As protein: CTSSFVGGGLTGATEAFF.